This TCR beta chain stems from a study of T cell responses to AZD1222 COVID-19 vaccine. Trimming took 5 bases from V and 7 from J, leaving 12 bases between them. The CDR3 is 12 residues long. Germline CDR1 is SGHTA and CDR2 is FQGNSA. Repertoires were generated with immunoSEQ multiplex PCR, while TCRdb's copy carries only in-frame clones and drops some. The table records roughly 130,000 clones, approximately 94% of them present only once. This TCR came from an adult in good health. The J gene is TRBJ2-7, the V gene TRBV7-2, with D perhaps assigned TRBD1 or TRBD2 (6 bases each). This specimen consisted of peripheral blood, obtained on day 0 of AZD1222 vaccination. CDR3: CASSPRGREQYF. DNA for the CDR3: TGTGCCAGCAGCCCCCGGGGGCGGGAGCAGTACTTC.